The present TCR beta chain was sequenced within a study of regulatory T cells in long-lasting Graves disease. This clonotype has ten or more counts. Relying on iRepertoire HTBI primers and Arm-PCR of CDR3 regions, the team built TCR beta libraries. TCRdb itself ran the multiplex PCR reads through MiXCR, one entry per CDR3 protein. The table records roughly 500,000 distinct CDR3 sequences, less than 15% of them present only once. CDR1 SGHAT and CDR2 FQNNGV come from the germline V gene. The CDR3 is 16 amino acids. After removal of 5 bases from V and 6 bases from J, the junction contained 12 bases not matched to a gene. Time point reported: newly diagnosed GD, antithyroid drugs for less than 3 months. PBMCs were the source of the RNA used for TCR sequencing. This same sample was also taken into another study, of T cells in Graves' hyperthyroidism and ophthalmopathy. That work states: Most expanded thyroid clonotypes above 0.001 recurred in blood.

The rearrangement joins TRBV11-2 to TRBJ2-1; 8 nucleotides match TRBD2. The receptor's source is a man aged 25 to 40 with Graves disease. Sequencing was performed on peripheral blood mononuclear cells (PBMCs), taken at new diagnosis, from a patient treated with antithyroid drugs. The CDR3 region has the DNA TGTGCCAGCAGCACCCGGCGGGCGGGAGGTCCCAATGAGCAGTTCTTC. The encoded protein is CASSTRRAGGPNEQFF. Complete variable domain (other parts from reference TRBV11-2 and TRBJ2-1): EAGVAQSPRYKIIEKRQSVAFWCNPISGHATLYWYQQILGQGPKLLIQFQNNGVVDDSQLPKDRFSAERLKGVDSTLKIQPAKLEDSAVYLCASSTRRAGGPNEQFFGPGTRLTVL.